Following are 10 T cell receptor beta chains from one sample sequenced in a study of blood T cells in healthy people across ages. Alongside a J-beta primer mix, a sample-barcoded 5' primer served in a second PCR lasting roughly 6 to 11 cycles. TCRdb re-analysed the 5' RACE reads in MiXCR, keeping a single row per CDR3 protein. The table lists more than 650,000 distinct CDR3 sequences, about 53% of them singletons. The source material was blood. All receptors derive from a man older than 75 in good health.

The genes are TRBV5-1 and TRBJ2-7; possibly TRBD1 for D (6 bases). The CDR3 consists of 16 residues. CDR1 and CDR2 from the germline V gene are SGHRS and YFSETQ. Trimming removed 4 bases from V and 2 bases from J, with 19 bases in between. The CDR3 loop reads CASSPTGTSSPYEQYF. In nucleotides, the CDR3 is TGCGCCAGCAGCCCAACAGGGACCTCGAGCCCCTACGAGCAGTACTTC. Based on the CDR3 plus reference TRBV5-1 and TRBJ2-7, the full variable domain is KAGVTQTPRYLIKTRGQQVTLSCSPISGHRSVSWYQQTPGQGLQFLFEYFSETQRNKGNFPGRFSGRQFSNSRSEMNVSTLELGDSALYLCASSPTGTSSPYEQYFGPGTRLTVT.

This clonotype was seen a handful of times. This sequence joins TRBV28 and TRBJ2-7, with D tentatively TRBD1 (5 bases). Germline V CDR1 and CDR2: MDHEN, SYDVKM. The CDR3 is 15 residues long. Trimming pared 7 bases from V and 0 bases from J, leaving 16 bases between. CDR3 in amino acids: CASNERGRSSYEQYF. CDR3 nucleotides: TGTGCCAGCAACGAAAGGGGTCGGAGCTCCTACGAGCAGTACTTC.

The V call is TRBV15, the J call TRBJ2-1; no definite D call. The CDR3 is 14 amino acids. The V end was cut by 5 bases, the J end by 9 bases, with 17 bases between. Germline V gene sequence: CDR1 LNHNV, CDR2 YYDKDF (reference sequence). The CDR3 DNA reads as TGTGCCACCAGCGAGAGCCGTCGTGTCGGTGAGCAGTTCTTC. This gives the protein CATSESRRVGEQFF.

The CDR3 spells CASSDRTSGSDIQYF. The CDR3 DNA reads as TGTGCCAGCAGTGACCGGACTAGCGGGAGTGACATTCAGTACTTC. The chain carries TRBV6-1 and TRBJ2-4, with 13 positions matching TRBD2. The CDR3 covers 15 residues. Per germline, CDR1 MNHNS and CDR2 SASEGT. With V trimmed by 3 bases and J by 8 bases, 4 bases remained unmatched.

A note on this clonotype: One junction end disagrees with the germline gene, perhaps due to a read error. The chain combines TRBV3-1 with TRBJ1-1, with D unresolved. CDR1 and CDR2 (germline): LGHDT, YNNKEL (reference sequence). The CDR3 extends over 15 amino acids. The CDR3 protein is CASSQETRRNAEAFF. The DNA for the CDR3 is TGTGCCAGCAGCCAAGAAACGAGGAGGAACGCTGAAGCTTTCTTT.

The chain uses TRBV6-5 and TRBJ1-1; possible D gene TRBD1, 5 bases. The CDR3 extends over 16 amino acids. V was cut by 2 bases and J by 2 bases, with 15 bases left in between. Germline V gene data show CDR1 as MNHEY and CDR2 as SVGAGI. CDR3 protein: CASSYARALRNTEAFF. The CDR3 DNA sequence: TGTGCCAGCAGTTACGCCAGGGCGCTGAGAAACACTGAAGCTTTCTTT.

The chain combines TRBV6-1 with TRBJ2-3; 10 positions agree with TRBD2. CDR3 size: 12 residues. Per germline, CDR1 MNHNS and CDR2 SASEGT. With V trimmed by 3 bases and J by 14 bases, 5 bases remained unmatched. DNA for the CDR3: TGTGCCAGCAGTGAGACTAGCGGGTACGCGTATTTT. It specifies CASSETSGYAYF.

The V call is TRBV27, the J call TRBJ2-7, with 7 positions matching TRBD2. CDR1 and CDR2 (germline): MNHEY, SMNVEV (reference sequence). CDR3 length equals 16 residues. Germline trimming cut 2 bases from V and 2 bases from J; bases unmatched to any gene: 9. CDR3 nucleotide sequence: TGTGCCAGCAGTTTAGGCGCAATGACTAGCCCCTACGAGCAGTACTTC. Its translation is CASSLGAMTSPYEQYF.

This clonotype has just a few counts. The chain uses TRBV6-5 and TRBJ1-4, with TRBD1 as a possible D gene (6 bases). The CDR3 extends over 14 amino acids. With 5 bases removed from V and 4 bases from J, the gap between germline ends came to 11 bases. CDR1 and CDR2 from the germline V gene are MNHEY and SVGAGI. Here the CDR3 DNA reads TGTGCCAGCAGTCGAGGGGGGGTTAATGAAAAACTGTTTTTT. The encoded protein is CASSRGGVNEKLFF.

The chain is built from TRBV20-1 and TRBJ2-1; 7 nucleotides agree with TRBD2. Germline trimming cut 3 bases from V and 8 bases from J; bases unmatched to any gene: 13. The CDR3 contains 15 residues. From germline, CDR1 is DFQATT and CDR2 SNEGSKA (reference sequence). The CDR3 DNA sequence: TGCAGTGCTAGGGGTGTTGCGGGAGTAATTTATGAGCAGTTCTTC. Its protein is CSARGVAGVIYEQFF.